The rows below give T cell receptor beta chains drawn from one sample of a study of blood T cell repertoires in COVID-19. Sequencing used immunoSEQ multiplex PCR; TCRdb keeps in-frame clones, though not all of them. The sample includes 270,000 or so clones, about 90% seen only once; the top ten take roughly 2%. Sequences were obtained from peripheral blood. The receptors stem from a woman aged 60 to 75 with COVID-19, enrolled during active disease. The conserved cysteine and the conserved F or W are not part of the CDR3 here. A row's size may be missing; if present it is once, few, many or a size class.

clone size: .
V gene: TRBV7-3
J gene: TRBJ1-1
CDR3 protein: ASSLTAHPNTEAF

clone size: .
V gene: TRBV9
J gene: TRBJ2-5
CDR3 protein: ASSYGGAGETQY

clone size: .
V gene: TRBV19
J gene: TRBJ2-7
CDR3 protein: ASSIPQTGGVNEQY

clone size: .
V gene: TRBV5-5
J gene: TRBJ2-7
CDR3 protein: ASSLGLEYEQY

clone size: .
V gene: TRBV12-5
J gene: TRBJ1-4
CDR3 protein: ASGLTGDEKLF

clone size: .
V gene: TRBV9
J gene: TRBJ2-2
CDR3 protein: ASGEQGNTGELF

clone size: .
V gene: TRBV20-1
J gene: TRBJ1-4
CDR3 protein: SATGVEKLF

clone size: .
V gene: TRBV10-3
J gene: TRBJ2-2
CDR3 protein: AISAEARYTGELF

clone size: many
V gene: TRBV7-9
J gene: TRBJ1-5
CDR3 protein: ASSEISGDQPQH

clone size: .
V gene: TRBV27
J gene: TRBJ1-3
CDR3 protein: ASSFGGAGNTIY

clone size: .
V gene: TRBV5-8
J gene: TRBJ2-7
CDR3 protein: ASSYTYEQY

clone size: .
V gene: TRBV6-6
J gene: TRBJ2-1
CDR3 protein: ASSYGTGEPNEQF

clone size: .
V gene: TRBV14
J gene: TRBJ1-5
CDR3 protein: ASSQGQGPTEPQH

clone size: .
V gene: TRBV6-6
J gene: TRBJ1-5
CDR3 protein: ASSYTVISNQPQH

clone size: .
V gene: TRBV6-6
J gene: TRBJ1-2
CDR3 protein: ASSAGQTYGYT

clone size: .
V gene: TRBV10-3
J gene: TRBJ1-2
CDR3 protein: AISEPRKQGNYGYT

clone size: once
V gene: TRBV30
J gene: TRBJ2-3
CDR3 protein: AWSAPGQSSYTQY

clone size: .
V gene: TRBV9
J gene: TRBJ1-5
CDR3 protein: ASSARDRGNQPQH

clone size: .
V gene: TRBV27
J gene: TRBJ2-3
CDR3 protein: ASSLLGEGWGDYTQY

clone size: .
V gene: TRBV29-1
J gene: TRBJ1-1
CDR3 protein: SVGRSTEAF

clone size: .
V gene: TRBV7-2
J gene: TRBJ1-3
CDR3 protein: ASSLAGSSSRNTIY

clone size: .
V gene: TRBV6-5
J gene: TRBJ1-3
CDR3 protein: ASSSVSGNTIY

clone size: .
V gene: TRBV5-6
J gene: TRBJ2-7
CDR3 protein: ASSSSYYEQY

clone size: few
V gene: TRBV7-2
J gene: TRBJ2-7
CDR3 protein: ASSFTGEGGTYEQY

clone size: .
V gene: TRBV2
J gene: TRBJ1-4
CDR3 protein: ASKIQGGEKLF

clone size: .
V gene: TRBV29-1
J gene: TRBJ2-3
CDR3 protein: SADSTSTDTQY

clone size: .
V gene: TRBV18
J gene: TRBJ1-5
CDR3 protein: ASSPNRETSNQPQH

clone size: few
V gene: TRBV5-1
J gene: TRBJ1-2
CDR3 protein: ASSYDRDYGYT

clone size: .
V gene: TRBV6-2/TRBV6-3
J gene: TRBJ1-6
CDR3 protein: ASSYRRGESPLH

clone size: .
V gene: TRBV18
J gene: TRBJ1-5
CDR3 protein: ASSPAGIGGQPQH

clone size: .
V gene: TRBV27
J gene: TRBJ2-2
CDR3 protein: ASSGLVLGQTLSNTGELF

clone size: .
V gene: TRBV7-2
J gene: TRBJ1-6
CDR3 protein: ASSIHDRGQFGPNSPLH

clone size: once
V gene: TRBV6-7
J gene: TRBJ1-1
CDR3 protein: ASRDTLNTEAF

clone size: .
V gene: TRBV19
J gene: TRBJ1-4
CDR3 protein: ASLGGGLINEKLF

clone size: once
V gene: TRBV12-2
J gene: TRBJ1-5
CDR3 protein: ASRATGGLNTAIQPQH

clone size: .
V gene: TRBV10-3
J gene: TRBJ2-3
CDR3 protein: AIRAPSIGTDTQY

clone size: .
V gene: TRBV3-1/TRBV3-2
J gene: TRBJ1-2
CDR3 protein: ASSQEPPTRDYGYT

clone size: .
V gene: TRBV4-1
J gene: TRBJ1-1
CDR3 protein: ASRGTANTEAF

clone size: once
V gene: TRBV9
J gene: TRBJ1-5
CDR3 protein: ASSVAPQGEPQH

clone size: .
V gene: TRBV19
J gene: TRBJ1-1
CDR3 protein: ASSNTQGTEAF

clone size: once
V gene: TRBV19
J gene: TRBJ1-2
CDR3 protein: ASTADRAPYGYT

clone size: .
V gene: TRBV6-2/TRBV6-3
J gene: TRBJ1-4
CDR3 protein: ASSDVGGTNEKLF

clone size: .
V gene: TRBV19
J gene: TRBJ2-5
CDR3 protein: ASSQGGLETQY